This T cell receptor beta chain is from a study of cytomegalovirus exposure and HLA in healthy donors. V was clipped by 0 bases and J by 10 bases; unmatched bases: 6. CDR1 is SNHLY and CDR2 is FYNNEI in the germline V gene. There are 14 residues in the CDR3. Primers: 60 Vbeta forward and 13 Jbeta reverse. Data came from immunoSEQ multiplex PCR; TCRdb stores just in-frame clones and leaves some out. The sample has more than 80,000 clones, around 78% seen once. Whole-study results and caveats: One cluster of highly shared sequence variants probably arose as a sequencing artifact. The investigators catalogued 164 TCR beta chains as cytomegalovirus-associated.

With regard to this clone: Its antigen is not known.

This clonotype originated in a young man in good health and CMV-seropositive. This sequence joins TRBV2 and TRBJ1-5, with TRBD1 matching over 7 bases. Sequencing was carried out using PBMCs. Here the CDR3 reads CASSEAPGQAPQHF. CDR3 DNA sequence: TGTGCCAGCAGTGAAGCGCCTGGACAGGCTCCCCAGCATTTT.